These T cell receptor beta chains were read from a single sample in a study of blood T cell repertoires in COVID-19. Assay: immunoSEQ multiplex PCR; the TCRdb copy retains only in-frame clones and omits some. The data hold around 260,000 clones, with roughly 90% observed a single time. The sequencing input was peripheral blood. The receptors stem from a man aged 55 to 69 who had recovered from COVID-19. The CDR3 runs from the conserved cysteine through the conserved F or W. Fields, in order: J gene, V gene, CDR3 protein.

j_gene: TRBJ1-4; v_gene: TRBV4-1; CDR3aa: CASSPGQSEKLFF
j_gene: TRBJ2-3; v_gene: TRBV11-2; CDR3aa: CASSLGVGQGYSTDTQYF
j_gene: TRBJ1-4; v_gene: TRBV18; CDR3aa: CASSPPGRFNEKLFF
j_gene: TRBJ1-1; v_gene: TRBV18; CDR3aa: CASSPRLGEEAFF
j_gene: TRBJ2-5; v_gene: TRBV7-2; CDR3aa: CASSSRVGLAGPQETQYF
j_gene: TRBJ2-7; v_gene: TRBV11-2; CDR3aa: CASSAQPGLVAYEQYF
j_gene: TRBJ1-5; v_gene: TRBV5-1; CDR3aa: CASSLVGDGNQPQHF
j_gene: TRBJ1-6; v_gene: TRBV12-3/TRBV12-4; CDR3aa: CASSLSGSPLHF
j_gene: TRBJ2-7; v_gene: TRBV19; CDR3aa: CASSTGGTVYEQYF
j_gene: TRBJ2-7; v_gene: TRBV25-1; CDR3aa: CASSEFGQGAREQYF
j_gene: TRBJ2-7; v_gene: TRBV6-5; CDR3aa: CASNPTYFSYEQYF
j_gene: TRBJ2-1; v_gene: TRBV5-1; CDR3aa: CASSLVAGTYNEQFF